The present T cell receptor (beta chain) was sequenced within a study of blood T cell repertoires in COVID-19. Study background: Samples representing acute and convalescent COVID-19 were sourced from the United States, Italy and Spain.

Original handling: Quantification of nucleated cells was approximated via reference gene primer amplification. Clones were sequenced by immunoSEQ multiplex PCR, and TCRdb holds only the in-frame ones, with some missing. V, J and clone size are taken as reported in that table, and D and trimming were inferred from the DNA itself. The repertoire consists of about 260,000 clones, with about 87% occurring once and the leading ten covering less than 1.6%. About this clone: Other DNA sequences in the sample encode the same CDR3.

The CDR3 spans 13 residues. The germline CDR1 and CDR2 sequences are SGHRS and YFSETQ. V shed 2 bases and J 5 bases; nucleotides not matched to a gene: 2. Sequencing used peripheral blood. This clonotype was sampled from a woman aged 40 to 49 who had recovered from COVID-19. The rearrangement joins TRBV5-1 to TRBJ1-1, with 8 bases fitting TRBD1. CDR3 sequence reads: CASSFDRGTEAFF. The CDR3 bases are TGCGCCAGCAGCTTTGACAGGGGAACTGAAGCTTTCTTT.